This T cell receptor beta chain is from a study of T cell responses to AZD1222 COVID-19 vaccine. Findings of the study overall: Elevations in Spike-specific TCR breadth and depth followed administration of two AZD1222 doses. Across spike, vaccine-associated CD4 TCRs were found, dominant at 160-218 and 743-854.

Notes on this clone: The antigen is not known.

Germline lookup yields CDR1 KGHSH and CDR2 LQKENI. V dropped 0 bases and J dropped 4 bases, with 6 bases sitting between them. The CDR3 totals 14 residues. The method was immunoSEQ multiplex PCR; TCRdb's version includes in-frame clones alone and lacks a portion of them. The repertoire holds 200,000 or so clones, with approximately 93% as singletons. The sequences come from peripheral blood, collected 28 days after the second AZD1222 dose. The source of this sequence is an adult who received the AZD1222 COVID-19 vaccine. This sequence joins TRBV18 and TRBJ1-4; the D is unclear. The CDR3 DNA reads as TGTGCCAGCTCACCACCGCAGATTAATGAAAAACTGTTTTTT. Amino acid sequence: CASSPPQINEKLFF. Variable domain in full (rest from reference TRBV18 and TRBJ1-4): NAGVMQNPRHLVRRRGQEARLRCSPMKGHSHVYWYRQLPEEGLKFMVYLQKENIIDESGMPKERFSAEFPKEGPSILRIQQVVRGDSAAYFCASSPPQINEKLFFGSGTQLSVL.